This TCR beta chain was identified during a study of cytomegalovirus exposure and HLA in healthy donors. Comments on this clone: The antigen is undetermined.

Some clones are missing from TCRdb's copy, which holds only in-frame ones; the method was immunoSEQ multiplex PCR. The repertoire holds fewer than 90,000 clones, with approximately 93% as singletons. Study-level findings and limits: According to the study, 150 to 200 TCR beta chains were cytomegalovirus-associated.

Sequenced material: PBMCs. The receptor's source is a woman aged 18-29 years in good health and CMV-seropositive.

CDR3 protein: CASVSSDRSYEQYF. The CDR3 DNA is TGTGCCAGCGTCTCTAGCGATAGATCCTACGAGCAGTACTTC. The V gene is TRBV6-5, the J gene TRBJ2-7, with TRBD2 as a possible D gene (6 bases). Deletions cut 8 bases from V and 1 base from J, with 15 bases between. Germline V CDR1 and CDR2: MNHEY, SVGAGI. The CDR3 runs to 14 residues.